The subject of this entry is one T cell receptor (beta chain). Generated by immunoSEQ multiplex PCR, the TCRdb table keeps only in-frame clones and is missing some. The sample includes roughly 130,000 clones, more than 80% of them seen just once. The data derive from a study of control samples from healthy donors and cancer patients. V shed 2 bases and J 1 base; nucleotides not matched to a gene: 4. The CDR3 covers 15 residues. Germline CDR1 SGDLS, CDR2 YYNGEE. The receptor was derived from a man aged 18 to 35 in good health. The chain recombines TRBV9 with TRBJ2-3, with 7 positions matching TRBD1. The sample consisted of blood. CDR3 in amino acids: CASSVRGQRTDTQYF. In nucleotides, the CDR3 is TGTGCCAGCAGCGTGAGGGGACAGCGCACAGATACGCAGTATTTT.